These 3 T cell receptor beta chains were sequenced from one sample in a study of blood T cell repertoires in COVID-19. Assay used: immunoSEQ multiplex PCR; TCRdb lists only in-frame clones, some missing. There are some 25,000 clones in the sample; approximately 94% occur only once, and 4% lies in the top ten. The sample taken for sequencing was peripheral blood. The receptors were gathered from a woman aged 45-65 years with active COVID-19.

The chain combines TRBV9 with TRBJ2-1; the D is unclear. The CDR3 runs to 13 residues. Germline CDR1 reads SGDLS; CDR2 reads YYNGEE. The ends were cut back, 0 bases at V and 6 bases at J, with 7 bases in the middle. CDR3 nucleotides: TGTGCCAGCAGCGTAGAGTGGAGCAATGAGCAGTTCTTC. Residues: CASSVEWSNEQFF.

CDR3 bases: TGTGCCAGCAGCTTATCGGGTGAAAAACTGTTTTTT. As protein: CASSLSGEKLFF. The chain uses TRBV7-9 and TRBJ1-4; D remains ambiguous. From germline, CDR1 is SEHNR and CDR2 FQNEAQ (reference sequence). V was pared by 2 bases and J by 7 bases, with 5 bases between. The CDR3 totals 12 residues.

The chain employs TRBV5-5 and TRBJ1-1; no clear D. Germline assignment: CDR1 SGHKS and CDR2 YYEKEE (reference sequence). CDR3 length equals 14 residues. V was cut by 1 base and J by 1 base, with 8 bases left in between. For the CDR3, the DNA is TGTGCCAGCAGCTTGTCGCTGAGGAACACTGAAGCTTTCTTT. It specifies CASSLSLRNTEAFF.